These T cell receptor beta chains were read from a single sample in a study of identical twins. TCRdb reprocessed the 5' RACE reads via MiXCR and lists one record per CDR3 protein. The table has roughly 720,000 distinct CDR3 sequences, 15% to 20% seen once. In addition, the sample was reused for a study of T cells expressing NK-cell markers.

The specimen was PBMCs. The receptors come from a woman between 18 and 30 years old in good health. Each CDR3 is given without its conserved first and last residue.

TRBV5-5,ASSYQRGEQF
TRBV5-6,ASSVRTGELRA
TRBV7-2,ASSLVGYPNTGELF
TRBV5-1,ASSPVAGVRDTQY
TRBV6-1,ASRIRQGYYNEQF
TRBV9,ASSIKTLASTDTQY
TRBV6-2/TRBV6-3,ASRPGLAGFEQF
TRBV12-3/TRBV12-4,ASSRDESTDTQY
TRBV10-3,AISDSWTSGEETQY
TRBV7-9,ASRRTSGNTGELF
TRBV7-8,ASRYRGSVGELF
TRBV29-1,SVVVTSGGVGEQF
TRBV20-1,SARDVRGSYEQY
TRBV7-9,ASRYKTSGLYNEQF
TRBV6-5,ASSYADSYEQY
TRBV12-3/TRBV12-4,ASSGSPGANEKLF
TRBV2,ASLAAGMTYEQY
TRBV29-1,SVVHMGANVLT
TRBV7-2,ASSLVLSGTGSYNEQF
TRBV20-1,SARGGGNTIY
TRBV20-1,SARRGDGGNEQF
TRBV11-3,ASSLSFGGGELF
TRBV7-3,ASSPNGNNEQF
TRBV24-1,ATSDWDSREQF
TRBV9,ASSPKRQGAYEQY
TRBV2,ASSEAGRRAVQY
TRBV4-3,ASSQDLAAGGTDTQY
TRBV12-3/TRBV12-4,ASRFRGSSTDTQY
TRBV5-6,ASRLTGFGGYT
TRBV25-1,ASVPLDSLNTEAF
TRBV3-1,ASSQVLQGRGSPLH
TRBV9,ASSTRLIAGEPTGELF
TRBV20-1,SAWHQETQY
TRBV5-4,ASSLMTGRNEQF
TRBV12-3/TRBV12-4,ASTHTGSSGEQY
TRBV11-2,ASSLIGVIRQGTYNEQF
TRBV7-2,ASSFWLAGRQTQY
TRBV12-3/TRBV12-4,ASSLGGGRGYEQY
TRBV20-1,SASDLREAF
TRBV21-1,ASSNPEFNSGANVLT
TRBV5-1,ASSRNLGQGSTQY
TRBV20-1,SAIVARGAYEQY
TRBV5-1,ASSLKWDRRNTDTQY
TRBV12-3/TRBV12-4,ASSTGTGGGNTEAF